This paragraph reports one TCR beta chain. V gave up 6 bases and J gave up 9 bases, with 27 bases separating them. CDR1 is SGHTA, CDR2 FQGNSA, per germline. CDR3 length: 16 amino acids. The data originate from a study of T cell responses to AZD1222 COVID-19 vaccine. Profiled with immunoSEQ multiplex PCR; TCRdb holds only in-frame clones, not every one. The sample yields 130,000 or so clones, around nine tenths seen once. The V call is TRBV7-2, the J call TRBJ2-7, with D tentatively TRBD1 (5 bases). The specimen comprised peripheral blood, sampled 28 days after the second AZD1222 dose. The TCR comes from an adult who received the AZD1222 COVID-19 vaccine. Here the CDR3 reads CASRSGWGRDKEGQYF. The DNA for the CDR3 is TGTGCCAGCAGATCTGGGTGGGGCCGCGACAAGGAAGGGCAGTACTTC.